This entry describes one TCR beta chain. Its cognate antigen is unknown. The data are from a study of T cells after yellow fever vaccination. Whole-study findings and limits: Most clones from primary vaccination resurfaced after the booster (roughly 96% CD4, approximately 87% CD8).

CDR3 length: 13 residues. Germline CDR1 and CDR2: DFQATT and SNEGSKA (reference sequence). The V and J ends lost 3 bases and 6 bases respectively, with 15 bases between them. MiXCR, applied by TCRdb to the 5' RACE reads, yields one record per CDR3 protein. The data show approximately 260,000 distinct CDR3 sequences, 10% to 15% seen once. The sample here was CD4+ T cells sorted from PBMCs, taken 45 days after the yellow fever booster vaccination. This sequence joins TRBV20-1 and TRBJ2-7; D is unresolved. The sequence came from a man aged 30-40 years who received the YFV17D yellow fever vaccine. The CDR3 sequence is CSASTPGSAEQYF. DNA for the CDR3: TGCAGTGCTAGTACCCCCGGGTCGGCCGAGCAGTACTTC.